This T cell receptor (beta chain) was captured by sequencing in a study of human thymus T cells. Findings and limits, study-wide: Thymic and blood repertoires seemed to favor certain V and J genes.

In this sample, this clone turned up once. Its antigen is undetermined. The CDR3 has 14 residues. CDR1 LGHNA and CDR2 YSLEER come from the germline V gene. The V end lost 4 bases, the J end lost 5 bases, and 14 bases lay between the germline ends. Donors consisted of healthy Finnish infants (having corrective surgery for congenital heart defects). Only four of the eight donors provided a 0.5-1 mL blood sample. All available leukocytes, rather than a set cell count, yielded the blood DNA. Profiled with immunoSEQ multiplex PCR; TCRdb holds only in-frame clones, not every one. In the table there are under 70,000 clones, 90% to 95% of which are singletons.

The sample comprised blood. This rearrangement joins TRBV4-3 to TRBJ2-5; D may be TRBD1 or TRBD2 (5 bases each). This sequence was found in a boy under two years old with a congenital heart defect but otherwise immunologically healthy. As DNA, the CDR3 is TGCGCCAGCAGCCCCGGGACCCGTTGGGAGACCCAGTACTTC. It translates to CASSPGTRWETQYF.